This paragraph reports one T cell receptor beta chain. The target antigen is unknown. Different DNA sequences within this sample yield the same CDR3. This entry is derived from a study of beta chain features in type 1 diabetes. Background on the study: The number of sorted cells examined across all samples was around 98 million.

Study-wide findings and caveats: At VDJ recombination sites, type 1 diabetes patients had fewer insertions and more deleted nucleotides. All four CD4+ subsets from Type 1 diabetes patients carried moderately but significantly shorter TCRB CDR3s.

CD4+ naive, central memory, regulatory and stem cell-like memory cells were sorted via CD45RO/CCR7/CD25/CD127/CD95/CD27. Expressed TCRB transcripts were sequenced because the entire RNA isolate underwent reverse transcription. Sequencing used immunoSEQ multiplex PCR; TCRdb keeps in-frame clones, though not all of them. The sample has 500,000 to 700,000 clones, about 16% seen once. The sequenced sample consisted of naive CD4+ T cells from blood. The receptor was isolated from a man aged 18 to 35 in good health.

Here the CDR3 reads CAWKGSSYNSPLHF. Written as DNA, the CDR3 is TGTGCCTGGAAGGGCTCATCCTATAATTCACCCCTCCACTTT. The J gene is TRBJ1-6, the V gene TRBV30; D gene ambiguous. CDR1 and CDR2 from the germline V gene are GTSNPN and SVGIG (reference sequence). This CDR3 has 14 amino acids. V was trimmed by 4 bases and J by 1 base, leaving 8 bases between them.